A selection of T cell receptor beta chains follows, all from one sample in a study of T cells in localized non-small cell lung cancer. Produced via immunoSEQ multiplex PCR; TCRdb's table is partial and in-frame only. In the table there are about 40,000 clones, around nine tenths of which are singletons. Sequences were derived from PBMCs, sampled before any cancer treatment. These receptors came from a woman between 35 and 75 years old with stage II lung adenocarcinoma. CDR3s include the opening cysteine and the closing phenylalanine or tryptophan. D genes are given only for firm matches. Size is omitted from some rows. Given values are once, few, many or a class for expanded clones.

>.|TRBV21-1|.|TRBJ2-6
CASSKGVRYGNVLTF
TGTGCCAGCAGCAAGGGGGTGAGGTATGGGAACGTCCTGACTTTC
>.|TRBV19|.|TRBJ1-5
CASSIEDGRNQPQHF
TGTGCCAGTAGTATTGAGGACGGTCGCAATCAGCCCCAGCATTTT
>.|TRBV19|.|TRBJ1-5
CASRNRDQPQHF
TGTGCCAGTAGGAACAGGGATCAGCCCCAGCATTTT
>.|TRBV7-3|.|TRBJ2-1
CASKGLAINEQFF
TGTGCCAGCAAAGGCCTAGCTATCAATGAGCAGTTCTTC
>.|TRBV2|.|TRBJ2-6
CASSRGANVLTF
TGTGCCAGCAGCAGGGGGGCCAACGTCCTGACTTTC
>TRBD2|TRBV6-1|.|TRBJ2-3
CASSEPASGSPTDTQYF
TGTGCCAGCAGTGAACCGGCTAGCGGGAGCCCTACAGATACGCAGTATTTT
>TRBD2|TRBV7-9|once|TRBJ2-3
CASSLLLAVSTDTQYF
TGTGCCAGCAGCTTATTACTAGCGGTTAGCACAGATACGCAGTATTTT
>TRBD2|TRBV19|.|TRBJ2-3
CASSIGRLRTDTQYF
TGTGCCAGTAGTATCGGGAGGCTCCGCACAGATACGCAGTATTTT
>.|TRBV18|.|TRBJ2-7
CASSPNAYEQYF
TGTGCCAGCTCACCAAACGCCTACGAGCAGTACTTC
>TRBD1|TRBV19|.|TRBJ2-1
CASSPRDRGWKGGEQFF
TGTGCCAGTAGCCCCCGGGACAGGGGATGGAAGGGGGGTGAGCAGTTCTTC
>.|TRBV10-3|once|TRBJ2-1
CAISGLSSVNEQFF
TGTGCCATCAGTGGCCTCTCTAGCGTGAATGAGCAGTTCTTC
>.|TRBV6-5|.|TRBJ1-2
CASSKGGYGYTF
TGTGCCAGCAGCAAGGGGGGGTATGGCTACACCTTC
>TRBD2|TRBV7-9|.|TRBJ2-7
CASSREATSSYEQYF
TGTGCCAGCAGCCGGGAGGCTACCAGCTCCTACGAGCAGTACTTC
>.|TRBV5-1|.|TRBJ1-4
CASSLDSGGEKLFF
TGCGCCAGCAGCTTGGACAGTGGGGGGGAAAAACTGTTTTTT
>.|TRBV7-2|.|TRBJ2-5
CASSQEPETQYF
TGTGCCAGCAGCCAAGAACCGGAGACCCAGTACTTC
>.|TRBV4-1|once|TRBJ2-7
CASSQGPEGTYEQYF
TGCGCCAGCAGCCAAGGACCGGAAGGTACCTACGAGCAGTACTTC
>TRBD2|TRBV7-2|.|TRBJ2-1
CASSLLAGVNEQFF
TGTGCCAGCAGTTTACTAGCGGGGGTCAATGAGCAGTTCTTC
>TRBD1|TRBV5-6|.|TRBJ1-2
CASSESFDRGYTYGYTF
TGTGCCAGCAGCGAGAGCTTCGACAGGGGGTATACCTATGGCTACACCTTC
>TRBD1|TRBV7-2|.|TRBJ2-5
CASSLVGRGTGVETQYF
TGTGCCAGCAGCTTAGTGGGTAGGGGGACAGGGGTTGAGACCCAGTACTTC
>TRBD1|TRBV7-9|.|TRBJ1-1
CASSYDRGTTEAFF
TGTGCCAGCAGCTATGACAGGGGGACCACTGAAGCTTTCTTT
>.|TRBV6-5|.|TRBJ1-5
CASEGDPSQPQHF
TGTGCCAGCGAGGGGGACCCCAGTCAGCCCCAGCATTTT
>.|TRBV7-2|once|TRBJ2-5
CASTFRGRGKETQYF
TGTGCCAGCACTTTTCGGGGCAGGGGTAAGGAGACCCAGTACTTC
>.|TRBV15|.|TRBJ1-1
CATSRKTDNTEAFF
TGTGCCACCAGCAGGAAGACCGATAACACTGAAGCTTTCTTT
>TRBD2|TRBV28|.|TRBJ2-3
CASNSREGLTDTQYF
TGTGCCAGCAACTCCCGGGAGGGCCTCACAGATACGCAGTATTTT
>.|TRBV9|.|TRBJ2-3
CASSVGEGASWDTQYF
TGTGCCAGCAGCGTGGGGGAGGGGGCAAGTTGGGATACGCAGTATTTT
>.|TRBV28|.|TRBJ2-2
CASSLLGTGELFF
TGTGCCAGCAGTTTGCTCGGGACCGGGGAGCTGTTTTTT
>TRBD1|TRBV2|.|TRBJ1-1
CASSGQGGTEAFF
TGTGCCAGCAGCGGACAGGGTGGCACTGAAGCTTTCTTT
>.|TRBV19|.|TRBJ1-2
CASSRQENYGYTF
TGTGCCAGTAGTCGACAGGAAAACTATGGCTACACCTTC
>.|TRBV6-4|.|TRBJ2-3
CASSDSGRADTQYF
TGTGCCAGCAGTGACTCCGGTCGGGCAGATACGCAGTATTTT
>.|TRBV27|.|TRBJ2-6
CATSAGANVLTF
TGTGCCACTTCCGCTGGGGCCAACGTCCTGACTTTC
>TRBD1|TRBV28|.|TRBJ1-2
CASSLYQGGPNYGYTF
TGTGCCAGCAGTTTATACCAGGGGGGACCTAACTATGGCTACACCTTC
>TRBD2|TRBV19|.|TRBJ2-1
CASRAAGTSGRGEQFF
TGTGCCAGTAGGGCCGCAGGGACTAGCGGGAGGGGTGAGCAGTTCTTC
>.|TRBV21-1|.|TRBJ1-3
CAMQYTGTASGNTIYF
TGTGCCATGCAATATACCGGGACGGCCTCTGGAAACACCATATATTTT
>.|TRBV7-2|.|TRBJ1-5
CASSLAGDFSNQPQHF
TGTGCCAGCAGCTTAGCGGGGGATTTTAGCAATCAGCCCCAGCATTTT
>.|TRBV19|.|TRBJ2-5
CASSIGWEIGETQYF
TGTGCCAGTAGTATAGGGTGGGAAATTGGAGAGACCCAGTACTTC
>.|TRBV16|.|TRBJ2-5
CASSQSGGRETQYF
TGTGCCAGCAGCCAATCGGGGGGCCGGGAGACCCAGTACTTC
>TRBD1|TRBV27|.|TRBJ2-7
CASSSPGDRGTYEQYF
TGTGCCAGCAGTTCCCCGGGGGACAGGGGGACCTACGAGCAGTACTTC
>TRBD1|TRBV19|.|TRBJ1-4
CASRRRDREEKLFF
TGTGCCAGTCGGAGGAGGGACAGGGAGGAAAAACTGTTTTTT
>.|TRBV19|.|TRBJ2-1
CASLRGAGSNEQFF
TGTGCCAGTCTCCGGGGAGCGGGCTCTAATGAGCAGTTCTTC
>.|TRBV7-9|.|TRBJ1-1
CASSLAKGAFF
TGTGCCAGCAGCTTAGCCAAGGGGGCTTTCTTT
>.|TRBV11-2|.|TRBJ2-3
CASSLRVPAGLLTDTQYF
TGTGCCAGCAGCTTACGAGTCCCGGCAGGGCTACTCACAGATACGCAGTATTTT
>.|TRBV28|once|TRBJ2-7
CASSFHRSSYEQYF
TGTGCCAGCAGTTTCCACAGGAGCTCCTACGAGCAGTACTTC
>TRBD2|TRBV19|.|TRBJ2-7
CASSIDSGSHQEQYF
TGTGCCAGTAGTATAGATAGCGGGAGTCATCAAGAGCAGTACTTC
>.|TRBV19|.|TRBJ1-5
CASSVGQAYNQPQHF
TGTGCCAGTAGTGTAGGACAAGCTTACAATCAGCCCCAGCATTTT
>.|TRBV19|once|TRBJ1-1
CASSIGTEYFAHEAFF
TGTGCCAGTAGTATAGGGACTGAATATTTTGCTCATGAAGCTTTCTTT
>TRBD2|TRBV7-9|.|TRBJ2-3
CASSVPGLAGGPTDTQYF
TGTGCCAGCAGCGTACCGGGACTAGCGGGAGGGCCCACAGATACGCAGTATTTT
>.|TRBV6-5|.|TRBJ1-2
CATSRGWEDGYTF
TGTGCCACTTCGAGGGGTTGGGAGGATGGCTACACCTTC
>.|TRBV27|.|TRBJ2-7
CASSFLQGTYEQYF
TGTGCCAGCAGTTTTTTGCAGGGAACGTACGAGCAGTACTTC
>.|TRBV7-6|.|TRBJ2-2
CASRLSANPNTGELFF
TGTGCCAGCAGACTTAGCGCCAACCCGAACACCGGGGAGCTGTTTTTT
>.|TRBV5-4|.|TRBJ2-5
CASSSRTEPQETQYF
TGTGCCAGCAGCTCTCGGACTGAACCCCAAGAGACCCAGTACTTC
>.|TRBV29-1|.|TRBJ2-1
CSALDSYNEQFF
TGCAGCGCCTTGGACTCTTACAATGAGCAGTTCTTC
>.|TRBV5-6|.|TRBJ1-6
CASSTPSPYNSPLHF
TGTGCCAGCAGCACACCATCTCCCTATAATTCACCCCTCCACTTT
>TRBD2|TRBV7-3|.|TRBJ2-1
CASSSEFSGAQQFF
TGTGCCAGCAGCTCCGAATTTAGCGGGGCTCAGCAGTTCTTC